This T cell receptor beta chain originates from a study of blood T cell repertoires in COVID-19. Study information: Sites in the United States, Italy and Spain provided acute and convalescent COVID-19 samples. Sources were T cells, B-cell-depleted T cells, or PBMCs; the material itself was cDNA or gDNA.

Under the authors' procedure: Cell counts per sample came from amplifying reference gene primers. Sequencing used immunoSEQ multiplex PCR; TCRdb keeps in-frame clones, though not all of them. The V and J calls and the clone size are those of that table, but D and trimming were determined from the DNA. The repertoire holds 130,000 or so clones, with roughly 83% as singletons. CDR3 length: 14 residues. Germline V gives CDR1 MNHEY, CDR2 SMNVEV (reference sequence). V lost 6 bases to trimming and J lost 5 bases; unmatched junction nucleotides: 7. This rearrangement joins TRBV27 to TRBJ2-5, with 9 nucleotides matching TRBD1. The sample comprised peripheral blood. This TCR derives from a man between 60 and 75 years old with acute or convalescent COVID-19. The CDR3 DNA reads TGTGCCAGCAGCCTTCTGGACAGGGGCGAGACCCAGTACTTC. Amino acid sequence: CASSLLDRGETQYF.